Given below is one TCR beta chain in context. Its cognate antigen is unknown. CDR3 length: 16 residues. V gave up 5 bases and J gave up 0 bases; unmatched junction bases: 8. Germline V gene lookup returns CDR1 SGHVS and CDR2 FNYEAQ. The sample belongs to a study of cytomegalovirus exposure and HLA in healthy donors. The overall study: A prior analysis found 117 million unique TCR beta sequences from around 200 million T cells.

The study's findings and limits: One variant, a missense change in DCLRE1C, was linked in a later analysis to TCR beta V- and J-gene trimming. TCR beta V segments were, for the most part, productive about 87% or about 30% of the time in an earlier analysis. 87-base-pair reads could not separate some V segments, including TRBV6-2 and TRBV6-3.

The PCR had 60 Vbeta and 13 Jbeta primers. The data were produced by immunoSEQ multiplex PCR, yet TCRdb's version contains in-frame clones alone and is incomplete. Here the sample table reports under 150,000 clones. This chain uses TRBV7-6 with TRBJ2-3; 7 bases are a match to TRBD1. This receptor was obtained from a man aged 40-55 years in good health and CMV-seronegative. Sequencing was performed on PBMCs. The CDR3 nucleotides are TGTGCCAGCAGCGCCGGACAGGTTTTTAGCACAGATACGCAGTATTTT. This encodes CASSAGQVFSTDTQYF.